This TCR beta chain was sequenced during a study of blood T cell repertoires in COVID-19. Looking at the study overall: In each case, the material was cDNA or gDNA derived from T cells, B-cell-depleted T cells, or PBMCs.

Participants were aged about 18 to 90 years, lived in 24 US areas, and enrolled virtually. Clinical histories supplied by participants themselves formed the basis of cohort assignment. Libraries were prepared by immunoSEQ multiplex PCR; TCRdb keeps only in-frame clonotypes and omits some of them. Of hundreds of thousands of clones listed, about 83% are singletons. Germline V gives CDR1 SGHAT, CDR2 FQNNGV. The CDR3 totals 15 residues. The V end was cut by 5 bases, the J end by 6 bases, with 19 bases between. The rearrangement links TRBV11-2 to TRBJ1-2; maybe TRBD1 (5 bases). The sequenced sample consisted of PBMCs or T cells enriched from blood (not recorded which). The origin of this receptor is a woman aged 40 to 50 who had recovered from COVID-19. The CDR3 bases are TGTGCCAGCAGCCCCTTGTCGGGCAGGGCGCATGGCTACACCTTC. Protein: CASSPLSGRAHGYTF.